The next 12 T cell receptor beta chains were all read from a single sample in a study of T cells in Graves' hyperthyroidism and ophthalmopathy. It was RNA transcripts that yielded the amplified TCR beta CDR3 regions. The TCR CDR3 was amplified in a first-round RT-PCR using the HTBI primer set. TCRdb fed the multiplex PCR reads into MiXCR, producing one record per CDR3 protein. The data contain 500,000 to 550,000 distinct CDR3 sequences, nearly 20% of them seen just once; the ten biggest clones take up approximately 48%. Sequenced: blood. The receptors shown here come from a man aged 35-49 years with Graves' ophthalmopathy.

This clonotype was observed at least ten times. At one of its ends the junction is not consistent with the germline gene, which may arise from a read error. DNA of the CDR3: TGTGCCAGCAGCTTAGCTGGGACGGACAATCAGCCCCAGCATTTT. Translating it yields CASSLAGTDNQPQHF. This sequence joins TRBV5-1 and TRBJ1-5; the D gene is possibly TRBD1 (5 bases). The CDR3 runs 15 residues. In germline, CDR1 is SGHRS, CDR2 YFSETQ. Full variable domain (remainder filled in from reference TRBV5-1 and TRBJ1-5): KAGVTQTPRYLIKTRGQQVTLSCSPISGHRSVSWYQQTPGQGLQFLFEYFSETQRNKGNFPGRFSGRQFSNSRSEMNVSTLELGDSALYLCASSLAGTDNQPQHFGDGTRLSIL.

At least ten counts were recorded for this clonotype. V gene TRBV3-1 combines with J gene TRBJ2-5, with D possibly TRBD2 on 5 matching bases. V was pared by 1 base and J by 3 bases, with 12 bases between. Germline lookup yields CDR1 LGHDT and CDR2 YNNKEL (reference sequence). CDR3 length: 15 amino acids. This chain's CDR3 is CASSQGPGKEETQYF. CDR3 DNA: TGTGCCAGCAGCCAAGGTCCGGGAAAGGAAGAGACCCAGTACTTC.

About this clonotype itself: Its ends do not fully match the called genes, so a read error is possible. V gene TRBV7-2 combines with J gene TRBJ2-4, with TRBD2 identical over 7 bases. The CDR3 length is 15 residues. Germline V gene sequence: CDR1 SGHTA, CDR2 FQGNSA. The CDR3 reads CASSSSTSIQNIQHF. Here the CDR3 DNA reads TGTGCCAGCAGCTCCTCGACTAGCATCCAAAACATTCAGCACTTC.

The chain recombines TRBV2 with TRBJ2-4; 10 bases align to TRBD2. CDR3 length: 17 residues. Germline V gives CDR1 SNHLY, CDR2 FYNNEI. V was pared by 3 bases and J by 1 base, with 6 bases of the junction left unmatched. The CDR3 protein is CASSDKREGRAKNIQYF. The CDR3 DNA follows: TGTGCCAGCAGTGATAAGCGGGAGGGCCGGGCCAAAAACATTCAGTACTTC.

This clonotype has ten or more counts. The chain recombines TRBV2 with TRBJ2-1, with no clear D. Germline loops: CDR1 SNHLY, CDR2 FYNNEI. The CDR3 loop spans 13 amino acids. The ends were cut back, 7 bases at V and 10 bases at J, with 17 bases in the middle. In DNA, the CDR3 is TGTGCCAGCAACCCAGTCCGGGCGGTAGAGCAGTTCTTC. Protein product: CASNPVRAVEQFF.

This rearrangement joins TRBV7-9 to TRBJ1-2, with a possible D match to TRBD1 (6 bases). The CDR3 contains 12 residues. Germline V gives CDR1 SEHNR, CDR2 FQNEAQ (reference sequence). The ends were cut back, 5 bases at V and 7 bases at J, with 11 bases in the middle. CDR3 sequence reads: CASSLGTSGYTF. CDR3 DNA sequence: TGTGCCAGCAGCCTGGGGACATCTGGCTACACCTTC. The complete variable domain, with remaining parts taken from reference TRBV7-9 and TRBJ1-2, reads DTGVSQNPRHKITKRGQNVTFRCDPISEHNRLYWYRQTLGQGPEFLTYFQNEAQLEKSRLLSDRFSAERPKGSFSTLEIQRTEQGDSAMYLCASSLGTSGYTFGSGTRLTVV.

The rearrangement uses TRBV7-8 and TRBJ1-5; D gene uncertain. The germline CDR1 and CDR2 sequences are SGHVS and FQNEAQ. This CDR3 comprises 15 residues. Trimming removed 5 bases at V and 7 bases at J, with 18 bases between. Here the CDR3 DNA reads TGTGCCAGCAGCCCTAGCAGCTCGGGGTGGCAGCCCCAGCATTTT. This gives the protein CASSPSSSGWQPQHF.

This clonotype was seen more than once but under ten times. The J gene is TRBJ2-1, the V gene TRBV30, with 13 nucleotides matching TRBD2. The ends lost 3 bases at V and 9 bases at J; junction bases unmatched: 8. CDR3 length equals 15 residues. Germline CDR1 GTSNPN, CDR2 SVGIG (reference sequence). The CDR3 region has the DNA TGTGCCTGGAGGTCCACTAGCGGGGGGGCCGGTGAGCAGTTCTTC. This gives the protein CAWRSTSGGAGEQFF.

A note on this clonotype: This may come from a read error, since a much larger clone is one base off. The CDR3 nucleotides are TGTGCCAGCAGCCAAGTTCCCCGAGGGGACAACACTGAAGCTTTCTTT. Protein product: CASSQVPRGDNTEAFF. The chain couples TRBV3-1 to TRBJ1-1; a possible D gene is TRBD1 (5 bases). This CDR3 spans 16 amino acids. Germline V gene data show CDR1 as LGHDT and CDR2 as YNNKEL (reference sequence). The V end lost 1 base, the J end lost 2 bases, and 14 bases lay between the germline ends.

This clonotype was picked up a small number of times. V usage is TRBV27 and J usage is TRBJ1-1; the D is unclear. Trimming shortened V by 6 bases and J by 4 bases, and 18 bases separated the two germline ends. CDR3 size: 15 residues. Germline CDR1 MNHEY, CDR2 SMNVEV (reference sequence). CDR3 bases: TGTGCCAGCAGCCCCTCGGTAATCTTGGGCACTGAAGCTTTCTTT. It yields the protein CASSPSVILGTEAFF.

There are a few counts of this clonotype. The chain is built from TRBV20-1 and TRBJ2-5, with D unresolved. The CDR3 totals 11 residues. V was clipped by 0 bases and J by 5 bases, with 4 bases between them. The germline V gene has CDR1 DFQATT and CDR2 SNEGSKA (reference sequence). As DNA, the CDR3 is TGCAGTGCTAGAGAAGGGGAGACCCAGTACTTC. This sequence encodes CSAREGETQYF.

This clonotype came up many times. The chain combines TRBV20-1 with TRBJ1-1; TRBD1 matches 7 bases. V lost 5 bases and J lost 4; bases outside the gene matches: 13. The V gene's germline CDR1 is DFQATT and CDR2 SNEGSKA (reference sequence). This CDR3 region has 15 residues. The CDR3 here is CSAPWGRGRGTEAFF. For the CDR3, the DNA is TGCAGTGCTCCGTGGGGTAGGGGGCGAGGCACTGAAGCTTTCTTT.